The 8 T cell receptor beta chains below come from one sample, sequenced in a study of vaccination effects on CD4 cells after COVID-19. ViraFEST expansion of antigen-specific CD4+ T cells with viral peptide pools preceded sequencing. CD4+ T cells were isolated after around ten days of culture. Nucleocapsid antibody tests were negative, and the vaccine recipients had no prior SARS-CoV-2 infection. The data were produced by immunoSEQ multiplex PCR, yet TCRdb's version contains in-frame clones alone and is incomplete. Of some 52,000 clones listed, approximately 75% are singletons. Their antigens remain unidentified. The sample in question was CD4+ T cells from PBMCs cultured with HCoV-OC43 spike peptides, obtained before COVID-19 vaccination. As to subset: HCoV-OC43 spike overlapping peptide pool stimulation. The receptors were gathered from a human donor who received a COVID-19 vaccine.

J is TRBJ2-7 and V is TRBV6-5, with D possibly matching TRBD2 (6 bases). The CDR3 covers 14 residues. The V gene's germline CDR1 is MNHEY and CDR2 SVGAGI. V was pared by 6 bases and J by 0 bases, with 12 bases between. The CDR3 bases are TGTGCCAGCAGCCCCGGGAGATTCTCCTACGAGCAGTACGTC. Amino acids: CASSPGRFSYEQYV.

The DNA of the CDR3 is TGTGCCAGCAGCCCCCGTCCCGGGACAGGGTCAGATACGCAGTATTTT. Translation: CASSPRPGTGSDTQYF. The chain has TRBV9 and TRBJ2-3, with 9 bases lining up with TRBD1. V lost 4 bases, J lost 4 bases, and 10 bases stayed unmatched. CDR1 and CDR2 from the germline V gene are SGDLS and YYNGEE. This CDR3 is 16 amino acids long.

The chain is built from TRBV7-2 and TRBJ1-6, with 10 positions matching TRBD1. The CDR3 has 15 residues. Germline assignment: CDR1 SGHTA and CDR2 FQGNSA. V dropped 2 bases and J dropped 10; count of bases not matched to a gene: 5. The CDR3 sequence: CASSLWDRGGSPLHF. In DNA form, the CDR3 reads TGTGCCAGCAGCTTATGGGACAGGGGAGGGTCACCCCTCCACTTT.

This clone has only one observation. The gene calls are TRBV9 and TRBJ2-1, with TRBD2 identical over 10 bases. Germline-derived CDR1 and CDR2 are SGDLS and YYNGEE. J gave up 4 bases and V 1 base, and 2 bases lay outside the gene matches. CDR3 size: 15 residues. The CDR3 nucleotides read TGTGCCAGCAGCGTAAAACTAGCGGGGTACAATGAGCAGTTCTTC. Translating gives CASSVKLAGYNEQFF.

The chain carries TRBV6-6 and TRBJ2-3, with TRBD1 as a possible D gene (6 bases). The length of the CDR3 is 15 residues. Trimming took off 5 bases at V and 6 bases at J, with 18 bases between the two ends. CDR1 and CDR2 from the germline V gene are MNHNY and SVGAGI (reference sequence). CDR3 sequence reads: CASSRLTGEADTQYF. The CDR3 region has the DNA TGTGCCAGCAGTAGGTTGACAGGAGAAGCTGATACGCAGTATTTT.

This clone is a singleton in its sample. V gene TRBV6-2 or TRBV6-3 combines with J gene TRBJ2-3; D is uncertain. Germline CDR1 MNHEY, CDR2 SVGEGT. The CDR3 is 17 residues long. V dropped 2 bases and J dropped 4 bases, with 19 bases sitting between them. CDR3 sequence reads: CASSYGPQEPGADTQYF. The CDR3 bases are TGTGCCAGCAGTTACGGTCCTCAGGAGCCTGGGGCAGATACGCAGTATTTT.

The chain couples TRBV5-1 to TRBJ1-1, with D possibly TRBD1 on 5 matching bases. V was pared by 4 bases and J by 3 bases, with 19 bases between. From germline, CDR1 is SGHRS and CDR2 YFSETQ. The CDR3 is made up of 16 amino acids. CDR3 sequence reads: CASSGLGARGDTEAFF. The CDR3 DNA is TGCGCCAGCAGCGGATTAGGGGCGAGGGGTGACACTGAAGCTTTCTTT.

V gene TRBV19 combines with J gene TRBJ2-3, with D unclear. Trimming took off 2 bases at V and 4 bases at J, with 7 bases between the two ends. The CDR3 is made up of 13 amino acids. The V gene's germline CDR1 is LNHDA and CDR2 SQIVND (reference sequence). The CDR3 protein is CASSILGSDTQYF. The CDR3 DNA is TGTGCCAGTAGTATACTAGGGTCAGATACGCAGTATTTT.